This passage covers 2 T cell receptor beta chains from one sample sequenced in a study of blood T cell repertoires in COVID-19. Data came from immunoSEQ multiplex PCR; TCRdb stores just in-frame clones and leaves some out. The table includes 30,000 or so clones, approximately 91% detected once. Input material: peripheral blood. The receptors here all came from a human donor with active COVID-19. The donor label of this sample is uncertain.

This chain uses TRBV7-8 with TRBJ2-5; 7 nucleotides line up with TRBD2. CDR1 is SGHVS, CDR2 FQNEAQ, per germline. The V and J ends lost 2 bases and 2 bases, in that order; junction bases with no gene match: 8. The CDR3 is made up of 16 amino acids. In DNA, the CDR3 is TGTGCCAGCAGCTTAAGCCTTACAGCGGGGCAAGAGACCCAGTACTTC. This encodes CASSLSLTAGQETQYF.

The V and J genes are TRBV3-1 (or the pseudogene TRBV3-2) and TRBJ2-4, with 8 bases that match TRBD2. J lost 0 bases, V lost 3 bases, and 7 bases had no gene match. There are 17 residues in the CDR3. CDR1 is LGHDT and CDR2 is YNNKEL in the germline V gene (reference sequence). This CDR3 reads CASSQLREASAKNIQYF. CDR3 bases: TGTGCCAGCAGCCAGTTGCGGGAGGCCTCAGCCAAAAACATTCAGTACTTC.